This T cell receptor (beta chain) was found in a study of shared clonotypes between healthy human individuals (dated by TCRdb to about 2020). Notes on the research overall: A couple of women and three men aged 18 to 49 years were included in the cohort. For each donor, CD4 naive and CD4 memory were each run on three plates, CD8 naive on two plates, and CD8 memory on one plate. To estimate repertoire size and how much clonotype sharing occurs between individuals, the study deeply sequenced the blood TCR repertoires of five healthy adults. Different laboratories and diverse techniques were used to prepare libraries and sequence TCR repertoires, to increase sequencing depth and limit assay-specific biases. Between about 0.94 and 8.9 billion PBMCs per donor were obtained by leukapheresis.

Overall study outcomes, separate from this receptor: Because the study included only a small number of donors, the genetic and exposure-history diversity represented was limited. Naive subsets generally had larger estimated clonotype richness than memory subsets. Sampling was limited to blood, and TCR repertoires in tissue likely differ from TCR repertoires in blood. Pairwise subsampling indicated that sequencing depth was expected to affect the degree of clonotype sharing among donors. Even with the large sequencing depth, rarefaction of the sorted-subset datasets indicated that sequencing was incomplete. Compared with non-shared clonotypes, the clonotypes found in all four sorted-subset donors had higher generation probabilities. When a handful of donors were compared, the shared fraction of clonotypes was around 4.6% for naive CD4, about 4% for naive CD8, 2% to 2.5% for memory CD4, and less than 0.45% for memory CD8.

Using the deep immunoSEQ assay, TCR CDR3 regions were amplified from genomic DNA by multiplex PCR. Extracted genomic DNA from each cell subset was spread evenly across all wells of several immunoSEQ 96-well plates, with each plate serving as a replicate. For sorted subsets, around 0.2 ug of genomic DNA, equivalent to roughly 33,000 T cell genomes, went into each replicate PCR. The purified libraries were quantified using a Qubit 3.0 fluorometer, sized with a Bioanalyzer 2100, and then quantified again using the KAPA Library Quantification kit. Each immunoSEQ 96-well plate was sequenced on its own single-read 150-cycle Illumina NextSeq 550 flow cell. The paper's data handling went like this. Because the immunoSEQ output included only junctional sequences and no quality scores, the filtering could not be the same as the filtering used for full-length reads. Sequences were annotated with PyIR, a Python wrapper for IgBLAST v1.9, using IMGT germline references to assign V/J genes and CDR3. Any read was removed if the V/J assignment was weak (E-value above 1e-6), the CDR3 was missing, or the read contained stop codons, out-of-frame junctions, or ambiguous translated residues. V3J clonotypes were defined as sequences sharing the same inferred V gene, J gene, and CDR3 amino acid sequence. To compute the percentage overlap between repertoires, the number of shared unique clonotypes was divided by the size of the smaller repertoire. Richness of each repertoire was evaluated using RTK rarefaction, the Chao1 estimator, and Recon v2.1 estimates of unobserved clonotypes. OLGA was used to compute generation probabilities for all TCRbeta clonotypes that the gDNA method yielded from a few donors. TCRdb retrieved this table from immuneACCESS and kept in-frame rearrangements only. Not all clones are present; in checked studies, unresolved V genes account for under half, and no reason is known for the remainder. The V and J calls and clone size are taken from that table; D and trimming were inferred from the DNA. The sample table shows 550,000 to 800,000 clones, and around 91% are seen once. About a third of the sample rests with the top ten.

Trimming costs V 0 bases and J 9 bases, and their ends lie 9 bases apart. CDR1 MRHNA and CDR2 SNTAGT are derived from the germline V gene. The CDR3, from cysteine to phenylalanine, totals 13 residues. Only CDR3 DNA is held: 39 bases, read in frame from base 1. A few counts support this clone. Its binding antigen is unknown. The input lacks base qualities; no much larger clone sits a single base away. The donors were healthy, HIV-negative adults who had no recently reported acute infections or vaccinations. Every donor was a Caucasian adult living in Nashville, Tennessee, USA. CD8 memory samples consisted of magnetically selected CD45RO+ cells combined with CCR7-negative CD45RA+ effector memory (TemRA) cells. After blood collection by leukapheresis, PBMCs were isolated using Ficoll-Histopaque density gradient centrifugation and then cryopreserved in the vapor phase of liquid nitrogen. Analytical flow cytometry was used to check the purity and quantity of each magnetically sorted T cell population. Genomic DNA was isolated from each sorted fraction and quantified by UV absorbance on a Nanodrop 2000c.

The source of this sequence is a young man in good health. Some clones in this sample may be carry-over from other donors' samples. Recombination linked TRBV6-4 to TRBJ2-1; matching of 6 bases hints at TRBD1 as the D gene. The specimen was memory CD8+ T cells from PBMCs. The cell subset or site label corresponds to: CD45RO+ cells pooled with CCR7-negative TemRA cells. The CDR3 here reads CASSDSRGGEQFF. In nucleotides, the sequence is TGTGCCAGCAGTGACTCGAGAGGGGGTGAGCAGTTCTTC.